The 15 T cell receptor beta chains reported below all come from one sample, sequenced in a study of blood T cell repertoires in COVID-19. Sequencing was performed with immunoSEQ multiplex PCR; in TCRdb, only in-frame clones are kept and a portion is missing. The sample lists about 300,000 clones; over 85% were seen once. The sequencing sample was made of peripheral blood. Receptors originate from a woman in her twenties or thirties with COVID-19, enrolled during active disease.

The chain uses TRBV3-1 (or the pseudogene TRBV3-2) and TRBJ2-4; 8 bases match TRBD2. V shed 4 bases, J shed 4 bases, and the junction held 9 bases outside the gene matches. Germline V gene lookup returns CDR1 LGHDT and CDR2 YNNKEL (reference sequence). This CDR3 has 16 residues. The chain's CDR3 is CASSLGAGGPKNIQYF. The CDR3 nucleotides are TGTGCCAGCAGCCTAGGGGCGGGGGGCCCGAAAAACATTCAGTACTTC.

This clone showed up just once. The chain uses TRBV5-4 and TRBJ1-2; 7 bases map to TRBD1. The CDR3 covers 15 residues. Germline values: CDR1 SGHNT, CDR2 YYREEE (reference sequence). The junction had 6 bases not matched to a gene; V was cut back by 4 bases and J by 0 bases. The CDR3 region is CASSVDRRTNYGYTF. The CDR3 DNA is TGTGCCAGCAGCGTGGACAGGAGAACTAACTATGGCTACACCTTC. Variable domain in full (rest from reference TRBV5-4 and TRBJ1-2): ETGVTQSPTHLIKTRGQQVTLRCSSQSGHNTVSWYQQALGQGPQFIFQYYREEENGRGNFPPRFSGLQFPNYSSELNVNALELDDSALYLCASSVDRRTNYGYTFGSGTRLTVV.

The J gene is TRBJ2-7, the V gene TRBV18; possible D gene TRBD1, 5 bases. Germline V lookup: CDR1 KGHSH, CDR2 LQKENI. V shed 1 base and J shed 0 bases, with 7 bases lying between them. This CDR3 contains 14 residues. CDR3 DNA sequence: TGTGCCAGCTCACCACGCAGGGACTCCTACGAGCAGTACTTC. Its protein is CASSPRRDSYEQYF.

V is TRBV5-1 and J is TRBJ1-6, with D possibly TRBD1 on 5 matching bases. This CDR3 region has 15 residues. Germline CDR1 reads SGHRS; CDR2 reads YFSETQ. V lost 0 bases, J lost 5 bases, and 9 bases lay in between. CDR3 in DNA: TGCGCCAGCAGCTTGGTGCAGGGCGATAATTCACCCCTCCACTTT. This sequence encodes CASSLVQGDNSPLHF.

Points on this clone: The sample contains more than one DNA sequence encoding this CDR3. This rearrangement joins TRBV5-4 to TRBJ1-4, with 8 bases fitting TRBD1. Looked up from germline, CDR1 is SGHNT and CDR2 is YYREEE (reference sequence). V was clipped by 4 bases and J by 2 bases; unmatched bases: 4. The CDR3 sequence is 15 residues long. The DNA for the CDR3 is TGTGCCAGCAGCCCTCGACAGGGGACTAATGAAAAACTGTTTTTT. Translation gives CASSPRQGTNEKLFF.

The V gene is TRBV28, the J gene TRBJ1-1; D gene uncertain. The V end was cut by 2 bases, the J end by 0 bases, with 13 bases between. The CDR3 is made up of 16 amino acids. Germline values: CDR1 MDHEN, CDR2 SYDVKM. In DNA form, the CDR3 reads TGTGCCAGCAGTTTAATGCTTGCACTTCTGAACACTGAAGCTTTCTTT. This translates into CASSLMLALLNTEAFF.

V is TRBV7-6 and J is TRBJ2-2; possibly TRBD2 for D (6 bases). Germline lookup yields CDR1 SGHVS and CDR2 FNYEAQ. The length of the CDR3 is 17 residues. V was pared by 1 base and J by 6 bases, with 18 bases between. CDR3 sequence reads: CASSLGRSGVSAGELFF. The DNA of the CDR3 is TGTGCCAGCAGCTTAGGTCGCTCGGGGGTCTCCGCCGGGGAGCTGTTTTTT.

The chain carries TRBV27 and TRBJ1-6, with TRBD1 identical over 9 bases. CDR3 length equals 16 residues. Unmatched junction bases numbered 8, after V lost 2 bases and J lost 9 bases. CDR1 is MNHEY, CDR2 SMNVEV, per germline (reference sequence). Written as DNA, the CDR3 is TGTGCCAGCAGTTTAAGATCGGGACAGGGATTTTCACCCCTCCACTTT. It translates to CASSLRSGQGFSPLHF.

This chain uses TRBV2 with TRBJ1-2; no reliable D call. Between the trimmed V and J ends, which lost 2 bases and 2 bases, there was a span of 12 bases. The germline V gene has CDR1 SNHLY and CDR2 FYNNEI. There are 15 residues in the CDR3. CDR3: CASSETRAENYGYTF. The CDR3 DNA reads TGTGCCAGCAGTGAAACTAGGGCAGAGAACTATGGCTACACCTTC.

The V gene is TRBV2, the J gene TRBJ1-2, with TRBD1 matching 8 bases. The germline V gene encodes CDR1 SNHLY and CDR2 FYNNEI. J was trimmed by 13 bases and V by 6 bases; bases with no gene match: 13. The CDR3 runs 13 residues. DNA of the CDR3: TGTGCCAGCAGGCACCGGACAGGGATCGAGTGCACCTTC. Its translation is CASRHRTGIECTF.

The gene calls are TRBV6-4 and TRBJ1-6; D unresolved. V dropped 4 bases and J dropped 5 bases, with 9 bases sitting between them. CDR1 MRHNA and CDR2 SNTAGT come from the germline V gene. CDR3 length equals 14 residues. CDR3: CASSVYRDNSPLHF. The CDR3 DNA reads as TGTGCCAGCAGTGTCTACCGGGATAATTCACCCCTCCACTTT.

This chain connects TRBV5-5 to TRBJ2-2; no reliable D call. Germline CDR1 is SGHKS and CDR2 is YYEKEE (reference sequence). This CDR3 has 15 residues. Trimming cost V 6 bases and J 2 bases, with 14 bases left between them. Here the CDR3 reads CASTSSGINTGELFF. In DNA, the CDR3 is TGTGCCAGCACCTCTAGTGGTATAAACACCGGGGAGCTGTTTTTT.

This chain links TRBV5-5 with TRBJ1-1; unclear D gene. V lost 0 bases to trimming and J lost 1 base, with 13 bases between them. This CDR3 is built from 16 residues. Germline V gene lookup returns CDR1 SGHKS and CDR2 YYEKEE (reference sequence). This CDR3 reads CASSLAPVQANTEAFF. The CDR3, as DNA: TGTGCCAGCAGCTTGGCTCCTGTGCAGGCGAACACTGAAGCTTTCTTT.

A few counts support this clone. This chain connects TRBV18 to TRBJ1-3; 7 bases are a match to TRBD1. This CDR3 spans 14 amino acids. Trimming cost V 4 bases and J 2 bases; bases outside gene matches: 2. Germline CDR1 is KGHSH and CDR2 is LQKENI. The CDR3 sequence: CASSQGAAGNTIYF. The CDR3 DNA follows: TGTGCCAGCTCACAGGGGGCTGCTGGAAACACCATATATTTT.

The V and J genes are TRBV4-2 and TRBJ1-4; 7 bases align to TRBD1. Looked up from germline, CDR1 is LGHNA and CDR2 is YNFKEQ. Unmatched junction bases numbered 3, after V lost 0 bases and J lost 2 bases. The CDR3 contains 16 residues. The CDR3 DNA is TGTGCCAGCAGCCAAGACAGGGGGTGGACTAATGAAAAACTGTTTTTT. Its translation: CASSQDRGWTNEKLFF.